This T cell receptor (beta chain) was sequenced during a study of T-cell reconstitution after alpha-beta-depleted transplantation in children. Unique molecular identifiers were incorporated during preparation of the TCRbeta library. TCRdb ran MiXCR on the PCR reads and lists one entry per CDR3 protein. The sample carries about 980,000 distinct CDR3 sequences, roughly 31% recorded once. Per germline, CDR1 DFQATT and CDR2 SNEGSKA (reference sequence). CDR3 length: 15 residues. Trimming left V 3 bases short and J 0 bases short, with 12 bases between. This TCR was sampled from a boy under two years old who had a stem cell transplant for SCID, so the T cells may come from the graft donor. The source was PBMCs, mostly from graft donor cells, collected 360 days after TCRalphabeta/CD19-depleted stem cell transplant. The chain couples TRBV20-1 to TRBJ1-3, with D possibly TRBD1 on 6 matching bases. CDR3 residues: CSASRDMFSGNTIYF. In DNA form, the CDR3 reads TGCAGTGCTAGCCGGGACATGTTCTCTGGAAACACCATATATTTT.